Reported below is one TCR beta chain. This CDR3 spans 20 amino acids. Trimming removed 2 bases from V and 2 bases from J; junction bases left unmatched: 13. In germline, CDR1 is MGHRA, CDR2 YSYEKL. PCR amplification relied on 60 Vbeta primers (plus 13 Jbeta primers). Repertoires were generated with immunoSEQ multiplex PCR, while TCRdb's copy carries only in-frame clones and drops some. The profile shows fewer than 130,000 clones, 65% to 85% of them singletons. The data derive from a study of cytomegalovirus exposure and HLA in healthy donors. Material: PBMCs. The TCR comes from a man aged 30 to 45 in good health and CMV-seropositive. The chain links TRBV4-1 to TRBJ1-5; TRBD1 matches at 12 bases. The CDR3, as DNA: TGCGCCAGCAGCCAAAAATACACCGGGACAGGGGGCGCAGGCAATCAGCCCCAGCATTTT. As protein: CASSQKYTGTGGAGNQPQHF.